This T cell receptor (beta chain) is drawn from a study of blood T cell repertoires in COVID-19. Unmatched junction bases numbered 8, after V lost 0 bases and J lost 7 bases. Germline V gene sequence: CDR1 SGHDN, CDR2 FVKESK. The CDR3 runs 15 residues. Before being deemed recovered, Cohort 3 donors had two negative PCRs, clearance, or symptom resolution. Sequencing was performed with immunoSEQ multiplex PCR; in TCRdb, only in-frame clones are kept and a portion is missing. The data hold 200,000 or so clones, with about 87% observed a single time. The V gene is TRBV14, the J gene TRBJ1-1; 7 bases align to TRBD1. The receptor comes from a woman aged 30 to 39 who had recovered from COVID-19. Material for sequencing was PBMCs or T cells enriched from blood (not recorded which). Here the CDR3 reads CASSQDDRVQIEAFF. Here the CDR3 DNA reads TGTGCCAGCAGCCAAGATGACAGGGTTCAGATTGAAGCTTTCTTT.